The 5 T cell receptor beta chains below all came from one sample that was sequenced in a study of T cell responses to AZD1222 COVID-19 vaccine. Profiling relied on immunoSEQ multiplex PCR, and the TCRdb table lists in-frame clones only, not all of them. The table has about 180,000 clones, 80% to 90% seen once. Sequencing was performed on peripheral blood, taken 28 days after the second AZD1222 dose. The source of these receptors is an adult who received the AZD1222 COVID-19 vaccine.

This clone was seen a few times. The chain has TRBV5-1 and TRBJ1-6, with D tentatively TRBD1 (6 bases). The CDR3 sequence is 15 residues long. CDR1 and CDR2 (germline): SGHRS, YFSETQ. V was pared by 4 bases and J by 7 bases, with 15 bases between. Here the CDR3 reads CASSRSGVGNSPLHF. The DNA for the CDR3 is TGCGCCAGCAGCCGGTCAGGGGTAGGGAATTCACCCCTCCACTTT.

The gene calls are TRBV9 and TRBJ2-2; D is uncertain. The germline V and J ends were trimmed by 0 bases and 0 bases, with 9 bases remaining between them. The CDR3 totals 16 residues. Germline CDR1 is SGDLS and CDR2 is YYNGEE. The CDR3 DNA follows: TGTGCCAGCAGCGTAGGGTCCGAAGCGAACACCGGGGAGCTGTTTTTT. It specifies CASSVGSEANTGELFF.

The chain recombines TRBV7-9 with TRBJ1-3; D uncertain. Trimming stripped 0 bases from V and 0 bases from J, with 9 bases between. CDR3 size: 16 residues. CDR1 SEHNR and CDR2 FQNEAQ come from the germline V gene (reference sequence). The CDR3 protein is CASSLARAVSGNTIYF. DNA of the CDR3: TGTGCCAGCAGCTTAGCCCGGGCGGTCTCTGGAAACACCATATATTTT.

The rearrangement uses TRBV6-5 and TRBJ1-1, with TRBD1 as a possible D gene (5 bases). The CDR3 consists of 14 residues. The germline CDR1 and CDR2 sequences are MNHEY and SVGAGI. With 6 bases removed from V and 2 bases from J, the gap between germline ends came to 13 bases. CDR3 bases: TGTGCCAGCAGCCCGAGGGGCGGTAACACTGAAGCTTTCTTT. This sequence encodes CASSPRGGNTEAFF.

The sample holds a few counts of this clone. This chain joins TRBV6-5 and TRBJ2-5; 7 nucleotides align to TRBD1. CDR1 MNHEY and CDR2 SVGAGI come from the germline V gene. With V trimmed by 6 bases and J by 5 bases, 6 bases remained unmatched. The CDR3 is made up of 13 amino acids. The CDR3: CASRRQGRETQYF. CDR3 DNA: TGTGCCAGCAGGAGACAGGGTCGGGAGACCCAGTACTTC.